This T cell receptor (beta chain) appears in the sequencing data of a study of Tregs in tolerant kidney transplant recipients. Overall study context: Sorting of CD4+CD25+CD127- cells followed roughly 3-day belatacept mixed lymphocyte reactions, sometimes with roughly 5-day graft donor restimulation.

Measured with immunoSEQ multiplex PCR; TCRdb has only the in-frame clones, and not every one. Of just over 30,000 clones listed, 82% are singletons. Overall study findings and caveats: Findings come from small patient numbers and require larger validation. The most relevant donor-specific Treg TCRbeta repertoire apparently came from expansion with activated donor B cells.

The CDR3 runs 14 residues. Trimming took 10 bases from V and 1 from J, leaving 13 bases between them. Germline-derived CDR1 and CDR2 are LNHDA and SQIVND (reference sequence). With respect to this clone: Its antigen remains unidentified.

Sequenced input: Tregs from blood cultured with allogeneic cells. The chain carries TRBV19 and TRBJ2-2; either TRBD1 or TRBD2 may supply D (5 bases each). The TCR was taken from a human donor in good health. CDR3 in amino acids: CATPGDGNTGELFF. The CDR3 region has the DNA TGTGCCACCCCCGGGGACGGGAACACCGGGGAGCTGTTTTTT. The complete variable domain, with remaining parts taken from reference TRBV19 and TRBJ2-2, reads DGGITQSPKYLFRKEGQNVTLSCEQNLNHDAMYWYRQDPGQGLRLIYYSQIVNDFQKGDIAEGYSVSREKKESFPLTVTSAQKNPTAFYLCATPGDGNTGELFFGEGSRLTVL.